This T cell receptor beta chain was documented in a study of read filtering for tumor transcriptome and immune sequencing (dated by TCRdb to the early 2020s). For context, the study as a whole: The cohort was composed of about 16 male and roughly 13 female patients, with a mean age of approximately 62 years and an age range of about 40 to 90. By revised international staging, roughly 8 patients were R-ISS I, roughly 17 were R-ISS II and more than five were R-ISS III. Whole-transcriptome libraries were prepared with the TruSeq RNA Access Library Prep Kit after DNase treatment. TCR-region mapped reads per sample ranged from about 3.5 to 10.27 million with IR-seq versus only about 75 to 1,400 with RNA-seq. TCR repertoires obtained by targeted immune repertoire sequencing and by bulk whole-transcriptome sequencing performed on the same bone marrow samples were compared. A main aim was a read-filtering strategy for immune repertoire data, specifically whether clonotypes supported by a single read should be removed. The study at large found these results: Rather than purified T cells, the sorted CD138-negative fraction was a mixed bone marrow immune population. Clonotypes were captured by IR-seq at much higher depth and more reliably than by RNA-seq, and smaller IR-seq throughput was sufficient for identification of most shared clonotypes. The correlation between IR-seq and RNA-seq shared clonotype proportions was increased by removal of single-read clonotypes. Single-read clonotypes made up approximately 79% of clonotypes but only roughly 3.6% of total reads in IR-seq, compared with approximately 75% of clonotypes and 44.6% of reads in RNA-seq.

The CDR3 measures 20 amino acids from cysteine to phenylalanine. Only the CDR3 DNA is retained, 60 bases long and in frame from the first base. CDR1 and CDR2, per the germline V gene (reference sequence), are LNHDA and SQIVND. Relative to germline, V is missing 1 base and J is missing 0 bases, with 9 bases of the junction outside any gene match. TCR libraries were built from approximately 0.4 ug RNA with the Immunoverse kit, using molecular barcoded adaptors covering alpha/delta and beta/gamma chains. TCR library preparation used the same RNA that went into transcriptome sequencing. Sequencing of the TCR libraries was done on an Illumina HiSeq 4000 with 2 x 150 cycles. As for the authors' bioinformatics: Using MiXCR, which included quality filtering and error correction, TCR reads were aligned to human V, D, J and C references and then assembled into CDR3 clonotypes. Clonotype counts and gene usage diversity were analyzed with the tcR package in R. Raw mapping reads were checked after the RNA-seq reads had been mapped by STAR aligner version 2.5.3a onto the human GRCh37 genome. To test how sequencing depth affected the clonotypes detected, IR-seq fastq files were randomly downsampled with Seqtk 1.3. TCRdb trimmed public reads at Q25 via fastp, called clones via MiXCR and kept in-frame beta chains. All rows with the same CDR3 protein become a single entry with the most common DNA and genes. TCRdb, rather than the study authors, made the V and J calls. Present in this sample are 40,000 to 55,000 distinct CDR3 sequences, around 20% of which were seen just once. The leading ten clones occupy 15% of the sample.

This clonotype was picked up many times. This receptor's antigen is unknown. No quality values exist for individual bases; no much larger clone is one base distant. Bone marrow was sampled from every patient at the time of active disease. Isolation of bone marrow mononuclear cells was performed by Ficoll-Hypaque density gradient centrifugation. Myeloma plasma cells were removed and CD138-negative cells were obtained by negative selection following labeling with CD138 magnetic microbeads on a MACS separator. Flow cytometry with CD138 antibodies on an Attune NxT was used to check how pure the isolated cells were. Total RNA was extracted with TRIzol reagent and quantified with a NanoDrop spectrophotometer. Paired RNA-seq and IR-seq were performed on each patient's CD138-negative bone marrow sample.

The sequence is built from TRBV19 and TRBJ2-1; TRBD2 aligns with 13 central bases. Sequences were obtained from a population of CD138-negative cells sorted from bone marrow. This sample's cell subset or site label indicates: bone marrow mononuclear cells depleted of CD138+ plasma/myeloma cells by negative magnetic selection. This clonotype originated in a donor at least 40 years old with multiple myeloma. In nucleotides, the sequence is TGTGCCAGTAGTATAGCTCGACTAGCGGGAGGTACTCTCTCCTACAATGAGCAGTTCTTC. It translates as CASSIARLAGGTLSYNEQFF.